This T cell receptor (beta chain) is from a study of preoperative IRX-2 immunotherapy in early breast cancer. Treatment here: preoperative locoregional IRX-2 cytokine immunotherapy. The protocol was immunoSEQ multiplex PCR, while the TCRdb copy is restricted to in-frame clones and leaves out a portion. The sample shows tens of thousands of clones, 65% to 85% of them seen only once. The J segment lost 1 base and the V segment lost 5 bases, leaving 4 bases of the junction unmatched. CDR3 size: 16 residues. Per germline, CDR1 LGHNA and CDR2 YNFKEQ. The sequence came from a human donor with breast cancer. This chain joins TRBV4-2 and TRBJ2-3; 12 bases map to TRBD2. The sequencing used lymph node tissue, collected before IRX-2 immunotherapy. Here the CDR3 DNA reads TGTGCCAGCAGCGCTCGACTAGCGGGGGGCACAGATACGCAGTATTTT. This gives the protein CASSARLAGGTDTQYF.